This T cell receptor beta chain came from a study of T cells in Graves' hyperthyroidism and ophthalmopathy. V lost 5 bases and J lost 2; bases outside the gene matches: 9. Germline CDR1 MNHEY, CDR2 SMNVEV (reference sequence). The CDR3 runs 16 residues. This clonotype was counted ten times or more. The CDR3 regions of TCR beta were amplified from RNA transcripts. First-round RT-PCR with HTBI primers amplified the TCR CDR3 region. Via MiXCR, TCRdb re-called the multiplex PCR reads, giving one row per CDR3 protein. The data contain under 800,000 distinct CDR3 sequences, around 15% of them singletons. The chain couples TRBV27 to TRBJ2-7; 10 positions match TRBD1. What was sequenced was blood. The sequence was collected from a woman aged 18-30 years with Graves' hyperthyroidism. The CDR3 nucleotides read TGTGCCAGCAGTCCCATAGCCGGGACAGGGGCCTACGAGCAGTACTTC. Encoded protein: CASSPIAGTGAYEQYF.